This entry describes one T cell receptor beta chain. The junction does not match germline at one end; this may be a read error. Primers used in a second PCR of about 6 to 11 cycles were a sample-barcoded 5' primer and a J-beta primer mix. The authors tagged each cDNA molecule using a template-switch adaptor with 12 random nucleotides. TCRdb passed the 5' RACE reads through MiXCR, listing each CDR3 protein once. In the table there are more than 900,000 distinct CDR3 sequences, just under 30% of which are singletons. This entry comes from a study of blood T cells in healthy people across ages. The CDR3 sequence is 14 residues long. Looked up from germline, CDR1 is LGHDT and CDR2 is YNNKEL (reference sequence). The amount of total RNA extracted per sample was at least 5.5 micrograms. The same data also went into a second study, on T cells of mothers and their children. From that study: Sequencing returned over 8 million TCR beta CDR3 reads per mother and about 3 million per child.

The chain couples TRBV3-1 to TRBJ1-1; D is ambiguous. This receptor was taken from a woman between 40 and 55 years old in good health. Sequencing used blood. CDR3 protein: CANSQGRTNTEAFF. The CDR3 coding sequence is TGTGCCAACAGCCAAGGTCGGACGAACACTGAAGCTTTCTTT. The full variable domain, its missing parts supplied by reference TRBV3-1 and TRBJ1-1, is DTAVSQTPKYLVTQMGNDKSIKCEQNLGHDTMYWYKQDSKKFLKIMFSYNNKELIINETVPNRFSPKSPDKAHLNLHINSLELGDSAVYFCANSQGRTNTEAFFGQGTRLTVV.